The 32 T cell receptor beta chains given below trace back to one sample, sequenced in a study of Graves' ophthalmopathy and Graves' hyperthyroidism. The study amplified TCR beta CDR3 regions using RNA transcripts. The workflow started with a first-round RT-PCR run with HTBI primers and then moved on to a second-round multiplex PCR. MiXCR, applied by TCRdb to the multiplex PCR reads, yields one record per CDR3 protein. The sample has approximately 700,000 distinct CDR3 sequences; roughly two fifths are singletons. Sequencing input: peripheral blood. The receptors derive from an adult man with Graves' ophthalmopathy.

The table lists this clonotype with a few counts. A read error is likely, as this CDR3 ends without the conserved phenylalanine or tryptophan. The limits of the CDR3 on the DNA are not certain, so only TCRdb's listed CDR3 is given. The chain couples TRBV15 to TRBJ1-4; the DNA was not used to check the table's D call, TRBD1. The CDR3 spans 8 residues, counting both ends. CDR1 and CDR2 (germline): LNHNV, YYDKDF (reference sequence). The CDR3 sequence is CATTTGTG.

This clonotype was seen only a few times. The rearrangement links TRBV19 to TRBJ1-1; maybe TRBD1 (6 bases). Trimming removed 7 bases from V and 3 bases from J, with 15 bases in between. Germline V gene lookup returns CDR1 LNHDA and CDR2 SQIVND (reference sequence). The CDR3 extends over 14 amino acids. The CDR3 region is CASTPFGTYTEAFF. The DNA for the CDR3 is TGTGCCAGTACCCCCTTCGGGACATACACTGAAGCTTTCTTT.

This clonotype was seen only a few times. The rearrangement joins TRBV12-3 or TRBV12-4 to TRBJ1-5, with 9 bases fitting TRBD1. The length of the CDR3 is 15 residues. With 1 base clipped from V and 7 bases from J, the junction kept 5 bases outside the gene matches. The CDR3 nucleotides read TGTGCCAGCAGTTTAGGAGGGACAGGGAAGCAGCCCCAGCATTTT. Translated, it gives CASSLGGTGKQPQHF.

V usage is TRBV19 and J usage is TRBJ1-5, with D uncertain. The CDR3 sequence is 15 residues long. Germline CDR1 and CDR2: LNHDA and SQIVND (reference sequence). V was cut by 11 bases and J by 0 bases, with 17 bases left in between. As DNA, the CDR3 is TGTGCCGGGTCCGAAGTACATAATAGCAATCAGCCCCAGCATTTT. Its protein is CAGSEVHNSNQPQHF.

In this sample, this clonotype turned up a few times. This chain links TRBV20-1 with TRBJ1-2, with TRBD1 as a possible D gene (5 bases). The germline V gene encodes CDR1 DFQATT and CDR2 SNEGSKA (reference sequence). Trimming left V 0 bases short and J 6 bases short, with 11 bases between. The CDR3 sequence is 13 residues long. The CDR3 loop is CSARETDTDGYTF. CDR3 in DNA: TGCAGTGCTAGAGAGACAGACACGGATGGCTACACCTTC.

This clonotype has ten or more counts. This chain links TRBV7-8 with TRBJ1-5; no clear D gene. Germline V gene data show CDR1 as SGHVS and CDR2 as FQNEAQ. V was cut by 4 bases and J by 3 bases, with 16 bases left in between. The CDR3 is 16 residues long. In nucleotides, the CDR3 is TGTGCCAGCAGCTCCTCAAGGGTTCCAAACAATCAGCCCCAGCATTTT. This sequence encodes CASSSSRVPNNQPQHF.

On this clonotype: The CDR3 ends on some other residue instead of the conserved phenylalanine or tryptophan, so this is likely a read error. The V and J genes are TRBV20-1 and TRBJ2-5; D may be TRBD1 (6 bases). Trimming took 7 bases from V and 5 from J, leaving 11 bases between them. The germline gives CDR1 DFQATT, CDR2 SNEGSKA (reference sequence). This CDR3 is built from 11 residues. The DNA of the CDR3 is TGCAGTGGCCAGGGGACGGAGACCCAGTACTGC. It codes for CSGQGTETQYC.

This clonotype was counted only a few times. The V call is TRBV10-3, the J call TRBJ1-6; 9 bases fit TRBD1. CDR3 size: 15 residues. Germline V CDR1 and CDR2: ENHRY, SYGVKD. V shed 10 bases and J 7 bases; nucleotides not matched to a gene: 11. In nucleotides, the CDR3 is TGTGCCAGCAGCGGCGGACAGGGGTTGAATTCACCCCTCCACTTT. Residues: CASSGGQGLNSPLHF.

This clonotype is a singleton in its sample. The chain couples TRBV9 to TRBJ1-2, with D perhaps TRBD1 (5 bases). Germline loops: CDR1 SGDLS, CDR2 YYNGEE. The CDR3 extends over 14 amino acids. Trimming pared 2 bases from V and 0 bases from J, leaving 8 bases between. The CDR3 region has the DNA TGTGCCAGCAGCGTTTCGACAGCTAACTATGGCTACACCTTC. Protein product: CASSVSTANYGYTF.

Regarding this clonotype: A read error may be the cause here, since a much bigger clone is one base away. The rearrangement links TRBV2 to TRBJ2-7; 8 nucleotides match TRBD1. V was clipped by 6 bases and J by 4 bases; unmatched bases: 14. The CDR3 spans 16 residues. Germline assignment: CDR1 SNHLY and CDR2 FYNNEI. CDR3 DNA sequence: TGTGCCAGCAGGGGACAGGTAGGGCTAGCCGATTACGAGCAGTACTTC. Encoded protein: CASRGQVGLADYEQYF.

This clonotype was found many times. V and J are TRBV7-9 and TRBJ1-1; D possibly corresponds to TRBD1 (5 bases). This CDR3 is 12 amino acids long. Trimming took 5 bases from V and 9 from J, leaving 13 bases between them. The germline V gene has CDR1 SEHNR and CDR2 FQNEAQ (reference sequence). The DNA for the CDR3 is TGTGCCAGCAGCCCCGAGGGGCGGAAAGCTTTCTTT. It specifies CASSPEGRKAFF.

The V call is TRBV9, the J call TRBJ2-5; tentatively, D is TRBD1 or TRBD2 (5 bases each). Germline values: CDR1 SGDLS, CDR2 YYNGEE. The CDR3 length is 12 residues. This CDR3 reads CARDGSRETQYF. The CDR3 DNA reads TGTGCTAGGGACGGTTCCCGAGAGACCCAGTACTTC. Filled out from reference TRBV9 and TRBJ2-5, the complete variable domain reads DSGVTQTPKHLITATGQRVTLRCSPRSGDLSVYWYQQSLDQGLQFLIQYYNGEERAKGNILERFSAQQFPDLHSELNLSSLELGDSALYFCARDGSRETQYFGPGTRLLVL.

V gene TRBV11-1 combines with J gene TRBJ1-6; D not certain. This CDR3 spans 14 amino acids. Germline-derived CDR1 and CDR2 are SGHAT and FQDESV (reference sequence). V gave up 8 bases and J gave up 3 bases, with 11 bases separating them. The CDR3 spells CASREIGYNSPLHF. DNA for the CDR3: TGTGCCAGCCGCGAGATCGGCTATAATTCACCCCTCCACTTT.

This clonotype has a count of ten or more. The chain has TRBV7-2 and TRBJ2-7; D is possibly TRBD2 (5 bases). Germline values: CDR1 SGHTA, CDR2 FQGNSA. The CDR3 is 14 amino acids. Trimming pared 8 bases from V and 7 bases from J, leaving 21 bases between. For the CDR3, the DNA is TGTGCCAGCGCCTACGACTATCCCTCGAGTGAGCAGTACTTC. This translates into CASAYDYPSSEQYF.

The table lists this clonotype with a few counts. The V and J genes are TRBV7-9 and TRBJ2-5; D ambiguous. This CDR3 region has 11 residues. V was cut by 8 bases and J by 3 bases, with 7 bases left in between. Germline V lookup: CDR1 SEHNR, CDR2 FQNEAQ (reference sequence). The DNA for the CDR3 is TGTGCCAGCGGATCGGAAGAGACCCAGTACTTC. It codes for CASGSEETQYF.

The chain uses TRBV25-1 and TRBJ2-7, with 7 bases fitting TRBD2. CDR3 size: 15 residues. Per germline, CDR1 MGHDK and CDR2 SYGVNS. Unmatched junction bases numbered 9, after V lost 5 bases and J lost 2 bases. This chain's CDR3 is CASSYSRGETYEQYF. CDR3 nucleotides: TGTGCCAGCAGTTACTCTCGGGGGGAAACCTACGAGCAGTACTTC.

This chain connects TRBV20-1 to TRBJ1-5, with D possibly being TRBD1 (6 bases). The CDR3 loop spans 12 amino acids. Trimming removed 6 bases from V and 11 bases from J, with 17 bases in between. Germline V gene data show CDR1 as DFQATT and CDR2 as SNEGSKA (reference sequence). The CDR3 DNA reads TGCAGTGCAGATGGACAGACGGAGACCCAGCATTTT. Translation: CSADGQTETQHF.

The chain combines TRBV29-1 with TRBJ2-6; D possibly corresponds to TRBD1 (6 bases). V was clipped by 0 bases and J by 7 bases, with 10 bases between them. CDR1 and CDR2 (germline): SQVTM, ANQGSEA. This CDR3 is built from 14 residues. The CDR3 reads CSVEDPGTANVLTF. DNA of the CDR3: TGCAGCGTTGAAGACCCCGGGACAGCCAACGTCCTGACTTTC.

The chain couples TRBV20-1 to TRBJ1-2; the match to TRBD1 covers 8 bases. In germline, CDR1 is DFQATT, CDR2 SNEGSKA (reference sequence). Trimming removed 5 bases from V and 4 bases from J; junction bases left unmatched: 9. This CDR3 is built from 14 residues. CDR3 sequence (DNA): TGCAGTGCTTCCGGACAGGGAAGCCGCTATGGCTACACCTTC. Its translation: CSASGQGSRYGYTF.

This clonotype was observed a few times. The V call is TRBV7-9, the J call TRBJ2-7, with D tentatively TRBD1 (6 bases). The CDR3 contains 15 residues. CDR1 is SEHNR and CDR2 is FQNEAQ in the germline V gene (reference sequence). Trimming took off 1 base at V and 2 bases at J, with 12 bases between the two ends. CDR3 sequence: CASSLVREGAYEQYF. CDR3 DNA sequence: TGTGCCAGCAGCTTAGTACGTGAGGGGGCCTACGAGCAGTACTTC.

This clonotype came up a few times. The rearrangement uses TRBV7-9 and TRBJ2-5; perhaps TRBD1 as D (6 bases). There are 15 residues in the CDR3. Germline lookup yields CDR1 SEHNR and CDR2 FQNEAQ (reference sequence). Deletions cut 3 bases from V and 3 bases from J, with 14 bases between. The CDR3 loop is CASSFEGGIEETQYF. CDR3 sequence (DNA): TGTGCCAGCAGCTTCGAAGGGGGTATCGAAGAGACCCAGTACTTC.

This clonotype has ten or more counts. The rearrangement uses TRBV29-1 and TRBJ1-2; 9 bases fit TRBD1. Trimming took 7 bases from V and 8 from J; bases not matched to a gene: 11. The CDR3 length is 13 residues. The germline V gene encodes CDR1 SQVTM and CDR2 ANQGSEA. The chain's CDR3 is CSAPGQGMGGYTF. CDR3 nucleotide sequence: TGCAGCGCCCCCGGACAGGGGATGGGGGGCTACACCTTC.

The table lists this clonotype with many counts. The CDR3, as DNA: TGCAGCGTTTATGGGACTAGCTCCTTCTACGAGCAGTACTTC. Translated, it gives CSVYGTSSFYEQYF. The V gene is TRBV29-1, the J gene TRBJ2-7, with 9 bases fitting TRBD2. With 5 bases clipped from V and 3 bases from J, the junction kept 8 bases outside the gene matches. The germline gives CDR1 SQVTM, CDR2 ANQGSEA. The CDR3 length is 14 residues.

A few counts support this clonotype. This chain uses TRBV10-3 with TRBJ2-2; tentative D call: TRBD2 (6 bases). CDR3 length: 15 residues. The germline gives CDR1 ENHRY, CDR2 SYGVKD. Trimming stripped 4 bases from V and 3 bases from J, with 12 bases between. CDR3 DNA sequence: TGTGCCATCAGTGCAGGGAGGCGGGACACCGGGGAGCTGTTTTTT. Its translation: CAISAGRRDTGELFF.

This clonotype was picked up a small number of times. The chain combines TRBV6-5 with TRBJ2-6, with D perhaps given as TRBD1 or TRBD2 (5 bases each). Germline V gives CDR1 MNHEY, CDR2 SVGAGI. The CDR3 runs 15 residues. The ends were cut back, 2 bases at V and 3 bases at J, with 8 bases in the middle. The DNA for the CDR3 is TGTGCCAGCAGTTACAGGGACGGTGGGGCCAACGTCCTGACTTTC. Translation: CASSYRDGGANVLTF.

This chain joins TRBV7-9 and TRBJ1-1, with 7 bases lining up with TRBD1. V shed 5 bases and J 0 bases; nucleotides not matched to a gene: 12. This CDR3 spans 17 amino acids. Germline V CDR1 and CDR2: SEHNR, FQNEAQ (reference sequence). CDR3 in DNA: TGTGCCAGCAGCGAACCGAGGACAGGAAATATGAACACTGAAGCTTTCTTT. Translated, it gives CASSEPRTGNMNTEAFF. Drawing the rest from reference TRBV7-9 and TRBJ1-1, the complete variable domain is DTGVSQNPRHKITKRGQNVTFRCDPISEHNRLYWYRQTLGQGPEFLTYFQNEAQLEKSRLLSDRFSAERPKGSFSTLEIQRTEQGDSAMYLCASSEPRTGNMNTEAFFGQGTRLTVV.

This clonotype was counted only a few times. V gene TRBV29-1 combines with J gene TRBJ2-3, with 10 positions matching TRBD1. The CDR3 is made up of 14 amino acids. CDR1 and CDR2 (germline): SQVTM, ANQGSEA. Trimming at V came to 8 bases and at J to 6 bases, leaving 11 bases not matched to a gene. The DNA of the CDR3 is TGCAGCCCCCGCCTTGGGACAGGGGCGGATACGCAGTATTTT. It encodes CSPRLGTGADTQYF.

This clonotype showed up many times. V gene TRBV7-9 combines with J gene TRBJ2-5; D not certain. CDR1 is SEHNR and CDR2 is FQNEAQ in the germline V gene (reference sequence). V lost 2 bases and J lost 9, with 19 bases in between. This CDR3 spans 15 amino acids. CDR3 in amino acids: CASSLLASAKKAQYF. In DNA form, the CDR3 reads TGTGCCAGCAGCTTACTGGCGTCAGCCAAGAAGGCCCAGTACTTC.

V and J are TRBV10-3 and TRBJ1-2; possibly TRBD1 for D (5 bases). From germline, CDR1 is ENHRY and CDR2 SYGVKD. Trimming removed 3 bases from V and 5 bases from J, with 10 bases in between. The CDR3 extends over 13 amino acids. DNA of the CDR3: TGTGCCATCAGTGACCGGGGGGGGTATGGCTACACCTTC. Translation: CAISDRGGYGYTF.

This clonotype has a count of ten or more. The rearrangement links TRBV12-3 or TRBV12-4 to TRBJ1-2; 9 nucleotides match TRBD1. V was clipped by 1 base and J by 5 bases; unmatched bases: 2. CDR3 length: 14 amino acids. CDR3 loop: CASSLDGTGYGYTF. The DNA for the CDR3 is TGTGCCAGCAGTTTAGACGGGACAGGGTATGGCTACACCTTC.

The chain carries TRBV14 and TRBJ1-1, with D unclear. This CDR3 is 14 amino acids long. V was clipped by 4 bases and J by 3 bases, with 12 bases between them. Germline CDR1 SGHDN, CDR2 FVKESK. For the CDR3, the DNA is TGTGCCAGCAGCCCCGGACCGGCACACACTGAAGCTTTCTTT. Its translation: CASSPGPAHTEAFF.

This clonotype came up many times. The genes are TRBV9 and TRBJ1-1; possibly TRBD1 for D (6 bases). This CDR3 region has 17 residues. Trimming left V 0 bases short and J 0 bases short, with 15 bases between. Germline V lookup: CDR1 SGDLS, CDR2 YYNGEE. The DNA of the CDR3 is TGTGCCAGCAGCGTAGGTCCAGGGGCCACAATGAACACTGAAGCTTTCTTT. Translated, it gives CASSVGPGATMNTEAFF.